This is a list of T cell receptor beta chains from one sample in a study of T cell responses to AZD1222 COVID-19 vaccine. Measured with immunoSEQ multiplex PCR; TCRdb has only the in-frame clones, and not every one. The sample carries some 95,000 clones, about 89% recorded once. This specimen was peripheral blood, taken on day 0 of AZD1222 vaccination. Receptors originate from an adult in good health. The CDR3 runs from the conserved cysteine through the conserved F or W. D genes are given only for firm matches. Some rows mark clone size as missing; the rest say once, few, many or name a class of expanded clone.

V gene	clone size	CDR3 length	J gene	D gene	CDR3 DNA	CDR3 protein
TRBV20-1	-	14	TRBJ1-6	-	TGCAGTGCTAGTACAGGGAGGGATAATTCACCCCTCCACTTT	CSASTGRDNSPLHF
TRBV6-5	-	11	TRBJ2-2	-	TGTGCCAGCAGTCGAAGCGGGGAGCTGTTTTTT	CASSRSGELFF
TRBV3-1/TRBV3-2	-	14	TRBJ2-7	-	TGTGCCAGCAGTCCGGGACGGTCTAGCTACGAGCAGTACTTC	CASSPGRSSYEQYF
TRBV5-5	-	13	TRBJ1-4	-	TGTGCCAGCAGCTTGGGAGCAGGTGAAAAACTGTTTTTT	CASSLGAGEKLFF
TRBV5-6	-	16	TRBJ2-1	-	TGTGCCAGCAGCTTGGTGGAGGGGGGCCCCTACAATGAGCAGTTCTTC	CASSLVEGGPYNEQFF
TRBV27	-	12	TRBJ2-2	-	TGTGCCAGCAGCCCCCCTTCCGGGGAGCTGTTTTTT	CASSPPSGELFF
TRBV15	once	14	TRBJ1-2	TRBD1	TGTGCCACCAGCTTCGACAGGGTGAGCTATGGCTACACCTTC	CATSFDRVSYGYTF
TRBV19	-	15	TRBJ1-1	-	TGTGCCAGTAGTAGAGAGGGACCGTTGACCACTGAAGCTTTCTTT	CASSREGPLTTEAFF
TRBV9	-	13	TRBJ2-2	-	TGTGCCAGCAGCGGGGGGTCCACCGGGGAGCTGTTTTTT	CASSGGSTGELFF
TRBV7-9	once	14	TRBJ2-3	-	TGTGCCAGCAGCTTAGCTGTGCACACAGATACGCAGTATTTT	CASSLAVHTDTQYF
TRBV7-8	-	18	TRBJ1-2	-	TGTGCCAGCAGCTTAGGAGGAGACATGACGTTAGCTAACTATGGCTACACCTTC	CASSLGGDMTLANYGYTF
TRBV12-5	-	15	TRBJ2-3	-	TGTGCTAGTGGCCCGCCTGTCCCCTCTACAGATACGCAGTATTTT	CASGPPVPSTDTQYF
TRBV6-5	-	15	TRBJ2-7	TRBD1	TGTGCCAGCGGGACAGGGGGATCCCTCTCCTACGAGCAGTACTTC	CASGTGGSLSYEQYF
TRBV5-4	-	15	TRBJ1-6	TRBD1	TGTGCCAGCAGCCCTGGACAGGGTTTGGATTCACCCCTCCACTTT	CASSPGQGLDSPLHF
TRBV7-8	-	16	TRBJ2-7	-	TGTGCCAGCAGCTTAGTGGGGGGGGCCCGCGGTTTTGAGCAGTACTTC	CASSLVGGARGFEQYF
TRBV9	-	14	TRBJ1-6	-	TGTGCCAGCAGCGACAGGGCAAGCCTTTCACCCCTCCACTTT	CASSDRASLSPLHF
TRBV7-2	-	15	TRBJ2-7	-	TGTGCCAGCAGCTTGACCGGGACGGAGTACGAGGAGCAGTACTTC	CASSLTGTEYEEQYF
TRBV5-6	-	13	TRBJ1-4	-	TGTGCCAGCAGCTGGGGAGCTAATGAAAAACTGTTTTTT	CASSWGANEKLFF
TRBV20-1	once	14	TRBJ2-5	TRBD2	TGCAGTGCTAGTGACCAGCGGGGTCAAGAGACCCAGTACTTC	CSASDQRGQETQYF
TRBV19	-	13	TRBJ2-7	-	TGTGCCAGTAGTATAGCAGGGTTTTACGAGCAGTACTTC	CASSIAGFYEQYF
TRBV6-5	-	12	TRBJ1-2	-	TGTGCCAGCAGCCGAAGACGGGATGGCTACACCTTC	CASSRRRDGYTF
TRBV7-6	-	15	TRBJ1-2	-	TGTGCCAGCAGCCTAGAACACGGGGGAGGCTATGGCTACACCTTC	CASSLEHGGGYGYTF
TRBV4-3	-	17	TRBJ2-7	-	TGCGCCAGCAGCCTGGGGCTGGTAGACAAGGGGAGAAACGAGCAGTACTTC	CASSLGLVDKGRNEQYF
TRBV7-9	-	15	TRBJ2-3	-	TGTGCCAGCAGCCCGCCGGGACTTAGCACAGATACGCAGTATTTT	CASSPPGLSTDTQYF
TRBV9	-	16	TRBJ2-3	-	TGTGCCAGCAGCGTTCCCCTAGCTGCCAGCACAGATACGCAGTATTTT	CASSVPLAASTDTQYF
TRBV24-1	-	11	TRBJ1-2	-	TGTGCCACCACCCAAAACTATGGCTACACCTTC	CATTQNYGYTF
TRBV4-1	-	15	TRBJ1-1	-	TGCGCCAGCAGCCTCAGCGGGACGCCTAACACTGAAGCTTTCTTT	CASSLSGTPNTEAFF
TRBV28	-	15	TRBJ1-3	-	TGTGCCAGCAGTCCCGAGAGTGCAGGGGGAAACACCATATATTTT	CASSPESAGGNTIYF
TRBV7-2	-	15	TRBJ1-5	-	TGTGCCAGCAGCTTAGAGGCAGGACTTAATCAGCCCCAGCATTTT	CASSLEAGLNQPQHF
TRBV7-2	-	15	TRBJ1-5	-	TGTGCCGGCAGCCCATATGGCGTAAAAAATCAGCCCCAGCATTTT	CAGSPYGVKNQPQHF
TRBV5-1	-	16	TRBJ1-2	-	TGCGCCAGCAGCTTGGATACGCCCCGAGGGGACTATGGCTACACCTTC	CASSLDTPRGDYGYTF
TRBV7-2	-	16	TRBJ2-7	-	TGTGCCAGCAGCTTTTGGCGCATCGGGCCCCCCTACGAGCAGTACTTC	CASSFWRIGPPYEQYF
TRBV30	-	14	TRBJ1-5	-	TGTGCCTGGAGTGTAATAGGCACCGGTGGGCCCCAGCATTTT	CAWSVIGTGGPQHF
TRBV5-6	-	16	TRBJ1-1	TRBD1	TGTGCCAGCAGCTTGGCCCAGGGGGCCCTGAACACTGAAGCTTTCTTT	CASSLAQGALNTEAFF
TRBV7-9	-	15	TRBJ2-1	TRBD2	TGTGCCAGCAGCGCGAGCGGGGGGGCCTACAATGAGCAGTTCTTC	CASSASGGAYNEQFF
TRBV19	-	16	TRBJ2-3	-	TGTGCCAGTAGTAATATGAAGGGGCTCCTCACAGATACGCAGTATTTT	CASSNMKGLLTDTQYF